One and the same sample provided the 31 T cell receptor beta chains below, sequenced in a study of blood T cell repertoires in COVID-19. Assay: immunoSEQ multiplex PCR; the TCRdb copy retains only in-frame clones and omits some. The sample records fewer than 150,000 clones, approximately 86% being singletons. The material sequenced was peripheral blood. The receptor source for this set is a woman in her forties or fifties who had recovered from COVID-19.

This chain links TRBV3-1 (or the pseudogene TRBV3-2) with TRBJ1-3; D unclear. V was trimmed by 5 bases and J by 0 bases, leaving 8 bases between them. The germline gives CDR1 LGHDT, CDR2 YNNKEL (reference sequence). The CDR3 is 14 amino acids. The CDR3 protein is CASSAISSGNTIYF. In DNA form, the CDR3 reads TGTGCCAGCAGCGCGATAAGCTCTGGAAACACCATATATTTT.

J is TRBJ1-1 and V is TRBV21-1. TRBV21-1 is annotated as a pseudogene. This CDR3 contains 15 residues. CDR3 in amino acids: CASIKNRERVTEAFF. The CDR3 DNA reads TGTGCCAGCATCAAAAACCGGGAAAGGGTGACTGAAGCTTTCTTT.

CDR3: CSVGQLNTEAFF. The CDR3 bases are TGCAGCGTGGGACAGCTGAACACTGAAGCTTTCTTT. The gene calls are TRBV29-1 and TRBJ1-1; 7 bases align to TRBD1. Germline assignment: CDR1 SQVTM and CDR2 ANQGSEA. V dropped 6 bases and J dropped 0; count of bases not matched to a gene: 1. The CDR3 length is 12 residues. Combining the CDR3 with reference TRBV29-1 and TRBJ1-1 gives the whole variable domain SAVISQKPSRDICQRGTSLTIQCQVDSQVTMMFWYRQQPGQSLTLIATANQGSEATYESGFVIDKFPISRPNLTFSTLTVSNMSPEDSSIYLCSVGQLNTEAFFGQGTRLTVV.

This clone occurred a few times. The V call is TRBV13, the J call TRBJ1-1, with TRBD1 matching 10 bases. The CDR3 has 16 residues. Germline CDR1 reads PRHDT; CDR2 reads FYEKMQ (reference sequence). The trim removed 5 bases at V and 0 bases at J, leaving 6 bases unmatched. The CDR3 coding sequence is TGTGCCAGCAGCCTTCGACAGGGGGCGATGAACACTGAAGCTTTCTTT. It encodes CASSLRQGAMNTEAFF.

The gene calls are TRBV7-6 and TRBJ2-7; D is perhaps TRBD1 (6 bases). The CDR3 totals 16 residues. Germline CDR1 and CDR2: SGHVS and FNYEAQ. V was clipped by 1 base and J by 2 bases, with 15 bases between them. In nucleotides, the CDR3 is TGTGCCAGCAGCTTAGGTTCAGGGGCCCTAGCCTACGAGCAGTACTTC. Encoded protein: CASSLGSGALAYEQYF.

CDR3 region: CASSSRQGGNEKLFF. CDR3 nucleotide sequence: TGTGCCAGCAGCTCTAGACAGGGAGGTAATGAAAAACTGTTTTTT. This chain links TRBV7-9 with TRBJ1-4; 7 bases agree with TRBD1. This CDR3 is 15 amino acids long. V gave up 4 bases and J gave up 4 bases; unmatched junction bases: 6. Germline V CDR1 and CDR2: SEHNR, FQNEAQ (reference sequence).

The chain is built from TRBV3-1 (or the pseudogene TRBV3-2) and TRBJ2-3; D is undetermined. Trimming shortened V by 0 bases and J by 2 bases, and 15 bases separated the two germline ends. The CDR3 runs to 17 residues. CDR1 and CDR2 (germline): LGHDT, YNNKEL (reference sequence). The CDR3 reads CASSQDRTQTSTDTQYF. Here the CDR3 DNA reads TGTGCCAGCAGCCAAGACCGCACCCAAACATCCACAGATACGCAGTATTTT.

This CDR3 reads CASSSKTSTDTQYF. CDR3 in DNA: TGTGCCAGCAGCTCCAAGACTAGCACAGATACGCAGTATTTT. The chain couples TRBV5-4 to TRBJ2-3; no clear D gene. The germline V and J ends were trimmed by 3 bases and 0 bases, with 8 bases remaining between them. The CDR3 runs 14 residues. CDR1 SGHNT and CDR2 YYREEE come from the germline V gene (reference sequence).

The table lists this clone with a count of one. The chain uses TRBV6-5 and TRBJ1-1; D is unresolved. The CDR3 length is 13 residues. CDR1 MNHEY and CDR2 SVGAGI come from the germline V gene. Between the trimmed V and J ends, which lost 3 bases and 13 bases, there was a span of 18 bases. The chain's CDR3 is CASSYSLTNRCFF. DNA for the CDR3: TGTGCCAGCAGTTATTCATTAACAAACCGTTGTTTCTTT.

The rearrangement joins TRBV7-2 to TRBJ2-2; D is unclear. The CDR3 has 15 amino acids. CDR1 and CDR2 (germline): SGHTA, FQGNSA. V lost 0 bases and J lost 9, with 14 bases in between. This CDR3 reads CASSLAAAEPWELFF. As DNA, the CDR3 is TGTGCCAGCAGCTTAGCCGCCGCGGAACCGTGGGAGCTGTTTTTT.

The chain has TRBV7-2 and TRBJ2-3, with D perhaps matching TRBD2 (5 bases). V lost 2 bases to trimming and J lost 1 base, with 10 bases between them. The CDR3 is 15 residues long. In germline, CDR1 is SGHTA, CDR2 FQGNSA. The CDR3 reads CASSLFGIRTDTQYF. The CDR3, as DNA: TGTGCCAGCAGCTTATTCGGGATCCGCACAGATACGCAGTATTTT.

The chain has TRBV5-4 and TRBJ2-7; TRBD2 matches 7 bases. CDR1 and CDR2 from the germline V gene are SGHNT and YYREEE (reference sequence). The CDR3 is 16 amino acids. The trim removed 2 bases at V and 0 bases at J, leaving 8 bases unmatched. CDR3 nucleotides: TGTGCCAGCAGCTTTTCCCCTAGCGGCAGCTCCTACGAGCAGTACTTC. This sequence encodes CASSFSPSGSSYEQYF.

The rearrangement links TRBV18 to TRBJ2-2; 9 positions agree with TRBD2. CDR1 is KGHSH, CDR2 LQKENI, per germline. V shed 0 bases, J shed 4 bases, and the junction held 6 bases outside the gene matches. The CDR3 is made up of 17 amino acids. CDR3 DNA sequence: TGTGCCAGCTCACCACCCACCGGGACTAGCAGCACCGGGGAGCTGTTTTTT. Protein product: CASSPPTGTSSTGELFF.

The chain recombines TRBV5-1 with TRBJ1-1; D not resolved. Germline loops: CDR1 SGHRS, CDR2 YFSETQ. The CDR3 length is 16 residues. V lost 0 bases, J lost 0 bases, and 12 bases lay in between. CDR3 bases: TGCGCCAGCAGCTTGGAGGCAGGAGGCATGAACACTGAAGCTTTCTTT. Its protein product is CASSLEAGGMNTEAFF.

V usage is TRBV5-1 and J usage is TRBJ1-1, with D hard to call. CDR1 is SGHRS, CDR2 YFSETQ, per germline. Trimming stripped 3 bases from V and 5 bases from J, with 17 bases between. The CDR3 has 15 residues. The CDR3 here is CASSYGGGLGTEAFF. CDR3 nucleotides: TGCGCCAGCAGCTACGGCGGAGGACTGGGAACTGAAGCTTTCTTT.

The gene calls are TRBV15 and TRBJ2-3; D perhaps matches TRBD2 (6 bases). Per germline, CDR1 LNHNV and CDR2 YYDKDF (reference sequence). There are 15 residues in the CDR3. V was clipped by 5 bases and J by 2 bases, with 14 bases between them. CDR3 nucleotides: TGTGCCACCAGCGTTGAAGCGGGCATCACAGATACGCAGTATTTT. This gives the protein CATSVEAGITDTQYF.

This rearrangement joins TRBV27 to TRBJ2-7; no clear D gene. CDR3 length: 15 residues. Germline V gene lookup returns CDR1 MNHEY and CDR2 SMNVEV (reference sequence). With 3 bases removed from V and 2 bases from J, the gap between germline ends came to 14 bases. The CDR3 bases are TGTGCCAGCAGTTTGACACTTATGGATCCCTACGAGCAGTACTTC. It codes for CASSLTLMDPYEQYF.

The chain carries TRBV29-1 and TRBJ2-1, with TRBD2 matching 11 bases. Germline-derived CDR1 and CDR2 are SQVTM and ANQGSEA. The CDR3 runs 15 residues. The V and J ends lost 6 bases and 4 bases, in that order; junction bases with no gene match: 8. The CDR3, as DNA: TGCAGCGTGGTTCTAGCGGGGGGATTTTACAATGAGCAGTTCTTC. Its protein is CSVVLAGGFYNEQFF.

This chain connects TRBV14 to TRBJ1-6; TRBD1 is a possible D gene (5 bases). The ends were cut back, 2 bases at V and 10 bases at J, with 12 bases in the middle. Germline V gene sequence: CDR1 SGHDN, CDR2 FVKESK. This CDR3 is 14 amino acids long. The CDR3 bases are TGTGCCAGCAGCCAAAGAGGCCCAGGGTCACCCCTCCACTTT. It translates to CASSQRGPGSPLHF.

The chain links TRBV2 to TRBJ2-4; 8 bases match TRBD1. CDR1 is SNHLY, CDR2 FYNNEI, per germline. This CDR3 has 13 amino acids. The V gene end was trimmed by 5 bases and the J gene end by 9 bases; junction bases not matched to a gene: 6. CDR3 residues: CASSTQGASIQYF. DNA for the CDR3: TGTGCCAGCAGTACGCAGGGGGCAAGCATTCAGTACTTC. Filled out from reference TRBV2 and TRBJ2-4, the complete variable domain reads EPEVTQTPSHQVTQMGQEVILRCVPISNHLYFYWYRQILGQKVEFLVSFYNNEISEKSEIFDDQFSVERPDGSNFTLKIRSTKLEDSAMYFCASSTQGASIQYFGAGTRLSVL.

The V call is TRBV21-1, the J call TRBJ1-5; whether TRBD1, the table's D call, matches the DNA was not checked. TRBV21-1 is shown as a pseudogene. The CDR3 contains 14 residues. Here the CDR3 DNA reads TGTGCCAGCACCCTATTGTACAGGGGGGCTCTGTTTCATTTT. Protein product: CASTLLYRGALFHF.

The V and J genes are TRBV18 and TRBJ2-1, with TRBD2 matching 9 bases. Germline V gene data show CDR1 as KGHSH and CDR2 as LQKENI. The length of the CDR3 is 16 residues. V lost 3 bases, J lost 1 base, and 4 bases stayed unmatched. In nucleotides, the CDR3 is TGTGCCAGCTCACCGGGGCGGGGGGGATCCTACAATGAGCAGTTCTTC. Translating it yields CASSPGRGGSYNEQFF.

This sequence joins TRBV7-2 and TRBJ2-1; 7 bases align to TRBD2. Per germline, CDR1 SGHTA and CDR2 FQGNSA. The CDR3 consists of 15 residues. V shed 3 bases and J 2 bases; nucleotides not matched to a gene: 4. This chain's CDR3 is CASSLTSRPYNEQFF. The CDR3 DNA is TGTGCCAGCAGCTTGACTAGCCGGCCCTACAATGAGCAGTTCTTC.

This CDR3 is CASRPTGAEQYF. CDR3 coding DNA: TGTGCCAGCAGGCCAACAGGGGCCGAGCAGTACTTC. V usage is TRBV14 and J usage is TRBJ2-7; 7 nucleotides match TRBD1. V lost 6 bases and J lost 6; bases outside the gene matches: 5. The CDR3 is 12 residues long. CDR1 and CDR2 from the germline V gene are SGHDN and FVKESK.

CDR3 protein: CASRPGQGKSTDTQYF. As DNA, the CDR3 is TGTGCCAGCAGACCGGGACAGGGGAAAAGCACAGATACGCAGTATTTT. V is TRBV6-6 and J is TRBJ2-3; 10 nucleotides match TRBD1. Germline values: CDR1 MNHNY, CDR2 SVGAGI (reference sequence). Losses at the gene ends were 6 bases for V and 0 bases for J; bases not matched to a gene: 6. CDR3 size: 16 residues.

This clone was observed a few times. The chain carries TRBV2 and TRBJ1-2, with D hard to call. V dropped 7 bases and J dropped 3 bases, with 6 bases sitting between them. The CDR3 covers 11 residues. CDR1 is SNHLY, CDR2 FYNNEI, per germline. CDR3 nucleotides: TGTGCCAGCACCCTATACTATGGCTACACCTTC. It specifies CASTLYYGYTF.

As DNA, the CDR3 is TGTGCCAGCGTGAGGGATAATGAAAAACTGTTTTTT. Translating it yields CASVRDNEKLFF. The V call is TRBV2, the J call TRBJ1-4; no clear D gene. The germline V and J ends were trimmed by 8 bases and 4 bases, with 8 bases remaining between them. The CDR3 runs to 12 residues. Germline loops: CDR1 SNHLY, CDR2 FYNNEI.

In this sample, this clone turned up a few times. The chain links TRBV6-5 to TRBJ2-5, with D perhaps TRBD2 (5 bases). CDR3 length: 13 residues. The germline V and J ends were trimmed by 6 bases and 4 bases, with 12 bases remaining between them. In germline, CDR1 is MNHEY, CDR2 SVGAGI. Here the CDR3 reads CASRRAGVETQYF. CDR3 nucleotides: TGTGCCAGCAGGAGGGCCGGGGTAGAGACCCAGTACTTC.

V gene TRBV7-2 combines with J gene TRBJ2-5, with 7 bases matching TRBD1. Trimming cost V 5 bases and J 4 bases; bases outside gene matches: 7. The CDR3 spans 14 residues. CDR1 is SGHTA, CDR2 FQGNSA, per germline. CDR3 region: CASSAYRGSETQYF. The CDR3 DNA reads TGTGCCAGCAGCGCGTACAGGGGTTCAGAGACCCAGTACTTC.

The chain couples TRBV15 to TRBJ2-7; possibly TRBD2 for D (7 bases). The CDR3 runs 15 residues. V was pared by 4 bases and J by 8 bases, with 21 bases between. Germline loops: CDR1 LNHNV, CDR2 YYDKDF (reference sequence). The CDR3 DNA reads as TGTGCCACCAGCAAAGGGGGGGGGACTGGCTTCAAGCAGTACTTC. Its translation: CATSKGGGTGFKQYF.

This clone was detected ten times or more. The chain joins TRBV15 to TRBJ2-1, with TRBD2 matching 8 bases. Losses at the gene ends were 1 base for V and 7 bases for J; bases not matched to a gene: 6. Germline V gene sequence: CDR1 LNHNV, CDR2 YYDKDF (reference sequence). The CDR3 length is 15 residues. CDR3 in DNA: TGTGCCACCAGCAGAGGGACTAGCCGAACAAATGAGCAGTTCTTC. Translating gives CATSRGTSRTNEQFF.